This TCR beta chain came from a study of OX40 agonist ivuxolimab in advanced cancers. The wider study: Patients undergoing dose escalation presented with hepatocellular carcinoma, melanoma, renal cell or head and neck cancer. Three partial responders included one hepatocellular carcinoma patient and two cutaneous melanoma patients. The study's findings and limits: There were also nonresponders showing low normalized T-cell clonal expansion. There were, on average, more expanded clones in CD8+ T cells than in CD4+.

Clones were read by immunoSEQ multiplex PCR, and TCRdb kept only the in-frame ones, dropping some. The sample contains about 23,000 clones, around 80% of which appear only once. This clone occurred a few times. What it recognizes is unknown. Germline-derived CDR1 and CDR2 are SNHLY and FYNNEI. V was cut by 6 bases and J by 0 bases, with 12 bases left in between. The CDR3 consists of 15 residues. This rearrangement joins TRBV2 to TRBJ1-5; D unresolved. The sample here was CD4+ or CD8+ T cells sorted from blood, taken in a trial of the OX40 agonist ivuxolimab. The sequence came from an adult with an advanced solid tumor such as melanoma, head and neck, liver or kidney cancer. CDR3 DNA sequence: TGTGCCAGCAGCGCTAGTCGGTATAGCAATCAGCCCCAGCATTTT. Its protein product is CASSASRYSNQPQHF.